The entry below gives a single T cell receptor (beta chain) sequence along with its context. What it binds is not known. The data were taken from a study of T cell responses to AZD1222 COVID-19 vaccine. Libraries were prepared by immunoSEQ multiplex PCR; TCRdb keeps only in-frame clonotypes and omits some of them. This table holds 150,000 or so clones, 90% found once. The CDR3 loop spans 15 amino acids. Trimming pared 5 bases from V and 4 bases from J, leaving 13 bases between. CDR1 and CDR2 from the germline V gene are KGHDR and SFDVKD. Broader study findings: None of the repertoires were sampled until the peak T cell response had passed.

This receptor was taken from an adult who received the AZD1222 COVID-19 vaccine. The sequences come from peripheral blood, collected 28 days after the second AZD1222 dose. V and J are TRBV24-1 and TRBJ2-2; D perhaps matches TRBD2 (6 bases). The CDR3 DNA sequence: TGTGCCACCAGTGGTTCCGGGGGTGGCACCGGGGAGCTGTTTTTT. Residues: CATSGSGGGTGELFF.